Listed here are 25 T cell receptor beta chains from one sample, sequenced in a study of immune evolution from preneoplasia to lung adenocarcinoma. The table came from immunoSEQ multiplex PCR; TCRdb's copy has only in-frame clones and leaves some out. The sample shows about 8,300 clones, roughly 80% of them seen only once. The sequencing input was FFPE invasive lung adenocarcinoma tissue. These receptors were collected from a person between 50 and 70 years old with lung adenocarcinoma.

CDR3 region: CASSPPRDRGFGANVLTF. Here the CDR3 DNA reads TGTGCCAGTAGTCCACCCCGGGACAGGGGGTTCGGGGCCAACGTCCTGACTTTC. The chain employs TRBV19 and TRBJ2-6; TRBD1 matches 11 bases. Germline V gene data show CDR1 as LNHDA and CDR2 as SQIVND (reference sequence). Unmatched junction bases numbered 10, after V lost 5 bases and J lost 4 bases. This CDR3 comprises 18 residues.

The chain has TRBV28 and TRBJ2-5, with 11 bases that match TRBD2. Trimming cost V 2 bases and J 3 bases; bases outside gene matches: 5. CDR1 and CDR2 (germline): MDHEN, SYDVKM. The CDR3 is made up of 16 amino acids. CDR3 amino acids: CASSLRLAGGEETQYF. CDR3 sequence (DNA): TGTGCCAGCAGTTTAAGGCTAGCGGGAGGTGAAGAGACCCAGTACTTC.

A word on this clone: Other DNA sequences of this sample code for an identical CDR3. In DNA, the CDR3 is TGCAGTGCGACCGAAAACACTGAAGCTTTCTTT. The encoded protein is CSATENTEAFF. The rearrangement uses TRBV20-1 and TRBJ1-1, with D hard to call. CDR3 size: 11 residues. Germline lookup yields CDR1 DFQATT and CDR2 SNEGSKA (reference sequence). Trimming cost V 6 bases and J 2 bases, with 7 bases left between them.

This sequence joins TRBV29-1 and TRBJ1-2, with D perhaps TRBD1 (5 bases). The ends were cut back, 3 bases at V and 8 bases at J, with 13 bases in the middle. Per the germline V gene, CDR1 is SQVTM and CDR2 is ANQGSEA. The CDR3 is 12 amino acids. CDR3 sequence: CSVEGQGGGYTF. Written as DNA, the CDR3 is TGCAGCGTTGAGGGGCAGGGCGGGGGCTACACCTTC.

The chain employs TRBV2 and TRBJ2-5, with 8 bases identical to TRBD2. Unmatched junction bases numbered 11, after V lost 6 bases and J lost 5 bases. CDR3 size: 15 residues. Germline-derived CDR1 and CDR2 are SNHLY and FYNNEI. CDR3 residues: CASSDGAGGGETQYF. The CDR3 nucleotides read TGTGCCAGCAGCGACGGGGCGGGAGGTGGGGAGACCCAGTACTTC.

This clone was recorded only once. The chain carries TRBV19 and TRBJ2-5, with TRBD2 as a possible D gene (5 bases). CDR3 length: 13 residues. Trimming cost V 2 bases and J 3 bases, with 7 bases left between them. CDR1 LNHDA and CDR2 SQIVND come from the germline V gene (reference sequence). In DNA form, the CDR3 reads TGTGCCAGTAGTATAACCGGGAAAGAGACCCAGTACTTC. This sequence encodes CASSITGKETQYF.

Only one count was recorded for this clone. This chain uses TRBV30 with TRBJ1-4; D remains unclear. The ends were cut back, 7 bases at V and 7 bases at J, with 25 bases in the middle. The germline V gene has CDR1 GTSNPN and CDR2 SVGIG (reference sequence). This CDR3 has 16 amino acids. The CDR3 sequence is CAYSLTPWTNGEKLFF. The CDR3 DNA reads as TGTGCCTACTCCCTTACCCCGTGGACGAACGGTGAAAAACTGTTTTTT.

This clone has only one observation. The genes are TRBV18 and TRBJ2-2; possibly TRBD1 or TRBD2 for D (5 bases each). The germline V gene has CDR1 KGHSH and CDR2 LQKENI. This CDR3 spans 16 amino acids. Between the trimmed V and J ends, which lost 6 bases and 0 bases, there was a span of 14 bases. The CDR3, as DNA: TGTGCCAGCTCCATCACACGAGGGGCGAACACCGGGGAGCTGTTTTTT. This encodes CASSITRGANTGELFF.

For this clone: The same CDR3 is also encoded by other DNA sequences in this sample. The chain joins TRBV4-2 to TRBJ2-7; TRBD1 agrees at 7 bases. Germline-derived CDR1 and CDR2 are LGHNA and YNFKEQ. The CDR3 totals 14 residues. Germline trimming cut 3 bases from V and 3 bases from J; bases unmatched to any gene: 5. Here the CDR3 DNA reads TGTGCCAGCAGCCAGGGACAGCAGCTCTACGAGCAGTACTTC. Translation: CASSQGQQLYEQYF.

The chain couples TRBV18 to TRBJ2-6; 7 nucleotides agree with TRBD1. In germline, CDR1 is KGHSH, CDR2 LQKENI. The CDR3 runs 19 residues. The V gene end was trimmed by 3 bases and the J gene end by 0 bases; junction bases not matched to a gene: 11. CDR3 sequence (DNA): TGTGCCAGCTCACCGACAGGGCCCTTCACATTCTCTGGGGCCAACGTCCTGACTTTC. As protein: CASSPTGPFTFSGANVLTF.

This chain joins TRBV21-1 and TRBJ1-5; the D call in the table, TRBD1, was not verified against the DNA. TRBV21-1 constitutes a pseudogene. The CDR3 length is 17 residues. The CDR3 nucleotides are TGTGCCAGCAGCAAAGCAATAATTGACAGGGCTAATCAGCCCCAGCATTTT. It yields the protein CASSKAIIDRANQPQHF.

The rearrangement joins TRBV30 to TRBJ2-7; D gene uncertain. V lost 2 bases to trimming and J lost 2 bases, with 13 bases between them. This CDR3 is 14 amino acids long. Germline assignment: CDR1 GTSNPN and CDR2 SVGIG (reference sequence). CDR3 nucleotide sequence: TGTGCCTGGAGTCCAGGCAGGAGTACCTACGAGCAGTACTTC. Protein: CAWSPGRSTYEQYF.

The genes are TRBV9 and TRBJ2-1, with D maybe TRBD2 (6 bases). Deletions cut 1 base from V and 9 bases from J, with 14 bases between. Per the germline V gene, CDR1 is SGDLS and CDR2 is YYNGEE. The CDR3 sequence is 14 residues long. CDR3 nucleotide sequence: TGTGCCAGCAGCGTAAGACTAGGAACAAGTGAGCAGTTCTTC. Translating it yields CASSVRLGTSEQFF.

This chain joins TRBV6-5 and TRBJ2-7; unclear D gene. Germline lookup yields CDR1 MNHEY and CDR2 SVGAGI. The CDR3 is made up of 15 amino acids. Between the trimmed V and J ends, which lost 2 bases and 2 bases, there was a span of 13 bases. CDR3 residues: CASSYAVGLTYEQYF. The CDR3 DNA is TGTGCCAGCAGTTACGCGGTAGGCCTTACCTACGAGCAGTACTTC.

This clone was recorded once. V usage is TRBV28 and J usage is TRBJ2-1, with no clear D. This CDR3 is 16 amino acids long. CDR1 and CDR2 (germline): MDHEN, SYDVKM. V was trimmed by 2 bases and J by 0 bases, leaving 11 bases between them. The CDR3 DNA sequence: TGTGCCAGCAGTTTACTCCAAAGGACCTCCTACAATGAGCAGTTCTTC. It is translated as CASSLLQRTSYNEQFF. Based on the CDR3 plus reference TRBV28 and TRBJ2-1, the full variable domain is DVKVTQSSRYLVKRTGEKVFLECVQDMDHENMFWYRQDPGLGLRLIYFSYDVKMKEKGDIPEGYSVSREKKERFSLILESASTNQTSMYLCASSLLQRTSYNEQFFGPGTRLTVL.

This sequence joins TRBV11-2 and TRBJ2-3, with unresolved D. Trimming shortened V by 1 base and J by 2 bases, and 13 bases separated the two germline ends. Germline CDR1 and CDR2: SGHAT and FQNNGV. The length of the CDR3 is 16 residues. In DNA, the CDR3 is TGTGCCAGCAGCTTAGTCCCCAACATCGACACAGATACGCAGTATTTT. Its translation is CASSLVPNIDTDTQYF.

Points on this clone: The junction departs from the called germline gene at one end, perhaps through a read error. J is TRBJ1-3 and V is TRBV15; D is unresolved. The CDR3 spans 17 residues. Germline V gives CDR1 LNHNV, CDR2 YYDKDF (reference sequence). CDR3 in amino acids: CVTSRDLGVSSGNTIYF. CDR3 DNA sequence: TGTGTCACCAGCAGAGATCTCGGGGTATCCTCTGGAAACACCATATATTTT.

The chain is built from TRBV10-3 and TRBJ1-5; 7 nucleotides agree with TRBD1. The CDR3 totals 13 residues. With V trimmed by 10 bases and J by 3 bases, 6 bases remained unmatched. Germline loops: CDR1 ENHRY, CDR2 SYGVKD. The CDR3 nucleotides read TGTGCCACCGGGACAGACATCAATCAGCCCCAGCATTTT. This sequence encodes CATGTDINQPQHF.

J is TRBJ2-7 and V is TRBV28; 7 nucleotides match TRBD1. The CDR3 runs to 16 residues. The trim removed 2 bases at V and 2 bases at J, leaving 9 bases unmatched. Looked up from germline, CDR1 is MDHEN and CDR2 is SYDVKM. The CDR3 reads CASSLETGMNAYEQYF. DNA for the CDR3: TGTGCCAGCAGTTTAGAGACAGGGATGAACGCCTACGAGCAGTACTTC. Filled out from reference TRBV28 and TRBJ2-7, the complete variable domain reads DVKVTQSSRYLVKRTGEKVFLECVQDMDHENMFWYRQDPGLGLRLIYFSYDVKMKEKGDIPEGYSVSREKKERFSLILESASTNQTSMYLCASSLETGMNAYEQYFGPGTRLTVT.

V usage is TRBV7-2 and J usage is TRBJ2-3; D not certain. V lost 3 bases, J lost 4 bases, and 5 bases lay in between. The germline V gene encodes CDR1 SGHTA and CDR2 FQGNSA. This CDR3 comprises 12 residues. CDR3: CASSLIADTQYF. The CDR3 DNA reads TGTGCCAGCAGCTTGATAGCAGATACGCAGTATTTT.

The V and J genes are TRBV7-8 and TRBJ2-2, with D possibly being TRBD2 (5 bases). CDR1 and CDR2 (germline): SGHVS, FQNEAQ. The germline V and J ends were trimmed by 3 bases and 3 bases, with 14 bases remaining between them. The CDR3 has 16 residues. The CDR3 DNA reads TGTGCCAGCAGCTTCATCCTGGGAGTGGACACCGGGGAGCTGTTTTTT. This sequence encodes CASSFILGVDTGELFF.

V and J are TRBV25-1 and TRBJ2-5; 10 bases line up with TRBD1. The V segment lost 3 bases and the J segment 1 base; nucleotides outside the gene matches: 5. Germline CDR1 reads MGHDK; CDR2 reads SYGVNS. The CDR3 loop spans 16 amino acids. The DNA of the CDR3 is TGTGCCAGCAGTGAGCCGACAGGGGGCACCCAAGAGACCCAGTACTTC. Translated: CASSEPTGGTQETQYF.

The gene calls are TRBV5-1 and TRBJ2-7; weak D call: TRBD2 (6 bases). V lost 4 bases and J lost 3, with 14 bases in between. CDR1 SGHRS and CDR2 YFSETQ come from the germline V gene. The CDR3 is made up of 14 amino acids. CDR3 protein: CASSLLEGRYEQYF. Written as DNA, the CDR3 is TGCGCCAGCAGCCTACTGGAGGGCCGCTACGAGCAGTACTTC.

The chain has TRBV9 and TRBJ2-1; D may be TRBD1 or TRBD2 (5 bases each). This CDR3 has 18 amino acids. The V end was cut by 4 bases, the J end by 5 bases, with 25 bases between. The V gene's germline CDR1 is SGDLS and CDR2 YYNGEE. The CDR3 reads CASSRLVGAAGVHNEQFF. The CDR3 DNA reads TGTGCCAGCAGCCGTCTAGTTGGGGCAGCCGGGGTCCACAATGAGCAGTTCTTC.

J is TRBJ2-1 and V is TRBV7-9; the D is unclear. Between the trimmed V and J ends, which lost 7 bases and 10 bases, there was a span of 11 bases. This CDR3 has 11 residues. The germline gives CDR1 SEHNR, CDR2 FQNEAQ (reference sequence). CDR3 nucleotides: TGTGCCAGCACCATTATGGGGGAGCAGTTCTTC. Translating it yields CASTIMGEQFF.